The clone carrying this TCR beta chain appeared a few times. TCRdb passed the 5' RACE reads through MiXCR, listing each CDR3 protein once. The repertoire holds roughly 250,000 distinct CDR3 sequences, with over 15% as singletons. This record comes from a study of T-cell memory formation after mild COVID-19. The CDR3 is made up of 17 amino acids. Trimming removed 2 bases at V and 2 bases at J, with 16 bases between. This clonotype was sampled from a man aged 18 to 30 who had mild COVID-19 (a few samples of this study predate the infection). Cell type and time point are not known. The chain carries TRBV23-1 and TRBJ1-5, with D tentatively TRBD1 (5 bases). TRBV23-1 is sorted into the ORF group, with uncertain function. Sequenced: PBMCs or a T cell subset sorted from them (not recorded which). This chain's CDR3 is CASSQRVRRGGNQPQHF. The CDR3 DNA is TGCGCCAGCAGTCAACGGGTTCGCCGGGGGGGCAATCAGCCCCAGCATTTT.